This T cell receptor beta chain was captured in a study of OX40 agonist ivuxolimab in advanced cancers. CDR1 is LGHNA and CDR2 is YNFKEQ in the germline V gene. This CDR3 is 15 amino acids long. V gave up 0 bases and J gave up 7 bases; unmatched junction bases: 6. The protocol was immunoSEQ multiplex PCR, while the TCRdb copy is restricted to in-frame clones and leaves out a portion. This table has some 97,000 clones, less than 95% appearing once. This specimen was CD4+ or CD8+ T cells sorted from blood, taken in a trial of the OX40 agonist ivuxolimab. This receptor was identified in an adult with an advanced solid tumor such as melanoma, head and neck, liver or kidney cancer. The rearrangement links TRBV4-2 to TRBJ1-2; TRBD1 matches at 9 bases. CDR3 nucleotide sequence: TGTGCCAGCAGCCAAGAGGGACAGGGAATTGCTGGCTACACCTTC. Its protein product is CASSQEGQGIAGYTF.